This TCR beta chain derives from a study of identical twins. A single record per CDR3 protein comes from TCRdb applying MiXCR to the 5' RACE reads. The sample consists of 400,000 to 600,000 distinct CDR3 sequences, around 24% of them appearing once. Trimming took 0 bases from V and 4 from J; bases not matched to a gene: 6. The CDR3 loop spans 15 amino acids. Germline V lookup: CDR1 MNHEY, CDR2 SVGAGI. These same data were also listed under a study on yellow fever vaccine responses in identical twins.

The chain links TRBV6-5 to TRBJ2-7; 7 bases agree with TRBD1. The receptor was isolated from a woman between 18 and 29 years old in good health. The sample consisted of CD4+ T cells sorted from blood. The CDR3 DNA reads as TGTGCCAGCAGTTACTCGATGGCAGGGGGTTACGAGCAGTACTTC. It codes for CASSYSMAGGYEQYF.